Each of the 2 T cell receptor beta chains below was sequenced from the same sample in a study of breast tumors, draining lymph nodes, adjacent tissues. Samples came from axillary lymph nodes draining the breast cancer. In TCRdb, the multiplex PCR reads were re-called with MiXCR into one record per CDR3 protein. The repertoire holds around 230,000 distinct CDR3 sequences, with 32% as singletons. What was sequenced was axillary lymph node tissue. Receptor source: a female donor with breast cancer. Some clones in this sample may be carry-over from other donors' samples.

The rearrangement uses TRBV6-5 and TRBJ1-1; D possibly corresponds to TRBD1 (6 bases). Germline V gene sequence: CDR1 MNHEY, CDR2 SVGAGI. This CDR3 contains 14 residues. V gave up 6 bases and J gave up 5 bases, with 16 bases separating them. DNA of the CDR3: TGTGCCAGCAGGAAGCCCACAGGGCCAACTGAAGCTTTCTTT. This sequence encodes CASRKPTGPTEAFF.

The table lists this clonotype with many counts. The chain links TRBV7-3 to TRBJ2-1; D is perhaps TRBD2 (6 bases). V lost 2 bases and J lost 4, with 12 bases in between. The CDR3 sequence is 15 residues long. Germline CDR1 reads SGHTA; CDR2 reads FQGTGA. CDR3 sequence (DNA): TGTGCCAGCAGCTTAGAGGCGGGGCCGTACAATGAGCAGTTCTTC. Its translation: CASSLEAGPYNEQFF.